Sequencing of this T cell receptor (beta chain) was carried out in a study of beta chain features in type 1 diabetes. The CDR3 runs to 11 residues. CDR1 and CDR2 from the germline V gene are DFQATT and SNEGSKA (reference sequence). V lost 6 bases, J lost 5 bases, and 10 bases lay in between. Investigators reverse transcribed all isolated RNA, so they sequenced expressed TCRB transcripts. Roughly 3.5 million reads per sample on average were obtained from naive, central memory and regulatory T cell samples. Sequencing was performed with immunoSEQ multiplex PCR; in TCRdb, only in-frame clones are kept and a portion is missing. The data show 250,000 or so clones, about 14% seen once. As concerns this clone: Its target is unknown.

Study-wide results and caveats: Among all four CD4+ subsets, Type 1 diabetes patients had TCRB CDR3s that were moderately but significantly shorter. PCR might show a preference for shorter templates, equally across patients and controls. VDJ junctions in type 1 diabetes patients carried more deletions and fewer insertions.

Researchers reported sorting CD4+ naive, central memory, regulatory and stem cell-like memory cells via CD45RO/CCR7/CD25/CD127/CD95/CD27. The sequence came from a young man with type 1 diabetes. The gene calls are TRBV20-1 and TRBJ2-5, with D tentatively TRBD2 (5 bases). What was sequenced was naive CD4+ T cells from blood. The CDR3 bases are TGCAGTGCGGGAGCATCGGAGACCCAGTACTTC. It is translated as CSAGASETQYF.